These 13 T cell receptor beta chains came from one sample sequenced in a study of blood T cell repertoires in COVID-19 (dated by TCRdb to 2018 to 2020). Receptor amplification or capture employed the immunoSEQ multiplex PCR assay. Held by TCRdb, this immuneACCESS table contains in-frame sequences only and omits some clones. Under half of the omission traces to an unresolved V gene where checked; the cause of the rest is unknown. The sample table contains 200,000 to 250,000 clones; only one count was recorded for about 84% of them. The ten largest clones take up 7.4% of the sample. Sequenced sample: PBMCs or T cells enriched from blood (not recorded which). The origin of the receptors is a woman aged 40 to 50 with acute COVID-19.

V is TRBV11-2 and J is TRBJ1-2, with D hard to call. Germline CDR1 and CDR2: SGHAT and FQNNGV. Trimming left V 5 bases short and J 4 bases short, with 8 bases between. This CDR3 contains 12 residues. This CDR3 is CASSRSLYGYTF. CDR3 in DNA: TGTGCCAGCAGCCGTTCCCTCTATGGCTACACCTTC.

The V and J genes are TRBV29-1 and TRBJ1-1; 11 nucleotides agree with TRBD1. CDR3 length equals 15 residues. The V gene's germline CDR1 is SQVTM and CDR2 ANQGSEA. After removal of 3 bases from V and 6 bases from J, the junction contained 9 bases not matched to a gene. For the CDR3, the DNA is TGCAGCGTTGATCAGCGGACAGGGGGCCTCGCTGAAGCTTTCTTT. Translation gives CSVDQRTGGLAEAFF.

The CDR3 nucleotides are TGCGCCAGCAGCCGATCCGGACAGGGAGATGAAAAACTGTTTTTT. Translated: CASSRSGQGDEKLFF. The chain joins TRBV5-1 to TRBJ1-4; TRBD1 matches at 8 bases. The length of the CDR3 is 15 residues. V dropped 4 bases and J dropped 6; count of bases not matched to a gene: 8. Per germline, CDR1 SGHRS and CDR2 YFSETQ.

The CDR3 coding sequence is TGTGCCACCAGTGACCGACAGGGGGGTAGGTTGAATGAGCAGTTCTTC. This encodes CATSDRQGGRLNEQFF. The V gene is TRBV24-1, the J gene TRBJ2-1, with 9 bases lining up with TRBD1. CDR3 length equals 16 residues. CDR1 and CDR2 from the germline V gene are KGHDR and SFDVKD. V was clipped by 4 bases and J by 7 bases; unmatched bases: 10.

The chain has TRBV5-4 and TRBJ1-1; D uncertain. Trimming removed 5 bases at V and 3 bases at J, with 11 bases between. The germline CDR1 and CDR2 sequences are SGHNT and YYREEE (reference sequence). The CDR3 runs to 13 residues. This chain's CDR3 is CASSSSRDTEAFF. The CDR3 bases are TGTGCCAGCAGTTCCAGCCGGGACACTGAAGCTTTCTTT.

V and J are TRBV19 and TRBJ2-3; D is unresolved. CDR3 length: 13 residues. V lost 4 bases and J 8 bases, leaving 13 bases between the germline ends. Germline V gives CDR1 LNHDA, CDR2 SQIVND (reference sequence). CDR3 amino acids: CASSTTQAGTQYF. CDR3 nucleotide sequence: TGTGCCAGTAGTACCACCCAGGCAGGTACGCAGTATTTT.

The genes are TRBV29-1 and TRBJ1-2; 9 bases match TRBD1. The CDR3 has 14 amino acids. CDR1 SQVTM and CDR2 ANQGSEA come from the germline V gene. The V segment lost 4 bases and the J segment 6 bases; nucleotides outside the gene matches: 9. CDR3 amino acids: CSVGLTGGVDGYTF. In nucleotides, the CDR3 is TGCAGCGTTGGCCTTACAGGGGGCGTTGATGGCTACACCTTC.

This chain joins TRBV11-3 and TRBJ1-1, with D maybe TRBD1 (6 bases). Per germline, CDR1 SGHNT and CDR2 YENEEA. The V and J ends lost 4 bases and 7 bases respectively, with 13 bases between them. The CDR3 has 13 amino acids. In DNA form, the CDR3 reads TGTGCCAGCAGCTCCAGGGGAAGGGGTGAAGCTTTCTTT. This gives the protein CASSSRGRGEAFF.

In its sample, this clone was seen a few times. The chain combines TRBV7-2 with TRBJ2-2; TRBD1 matches at 7 bases. The CDR3 sequence is 14 residues long. Germline V CDR1 and CDR2: SGHTA, FQGNSA. V was pared by 3 bases and J by 5 bases, with 3 bases of the junction left unmatched. The DNA of the CDR3 is TGTGCCAGCAGCTTTATACAGGGGACCGGGGAGCTGTTTTTT. Protein sequence: CASSFIQGTGELFF.

V and J are TRBV18 and TRBJ2-5; D is unresolved. The CDR3 has 14 amino acids. Germline V CDR1 and CDR2: KGHSH, LQKENI. The ends were cut back, 5 bases at V and 4 bases at J, with 14 bases in the middle. CDR3 bases: TGTGCCAGCTCATCCGACACCATGGGAGAGACCCAGTACTTC. This translates into CASSSDTMGETQYF.

This clone appeared a single time. The chain employs TRBV7-2 and TRBJ2-2; TRBD1 matches 7 bases. Losses at the gene ends were 3 bases for V and 5 bases for J; bases not matched to a gene: 3. From germline, CDR1 is SGHTA and CDR2 FQGNSA. The CDR3 length is 14 residues. CDR3 sequence: CASSFSGGTGELFF. The CDR3 DNA is TGTGCCAGCAGCTTCTCAGGGGGAACCGGGGAGCTGTTTTTT.

For the CDR3, the DNA is TGTGCCAGCAGTCGATCAACAGGGGGCTGGGGTGGCTACACCTTC. Encoded protein: CASSRSTGGWGGYTF. The genes are TRBV27 and TRBJ1-2, with TRBD1 matching 9 bases. CDR3 length: 15 residues. CDR1 and CDR2 from the germline V gene are MNHEY and SMNVEV (reference sequence). V gave up 5 bases and J gave up 7 bases; unmatched junction bases: 11.

The gene calls are TRBV6-2 or TRBV6-3 and TRBJ1-2; 7 bases align to TRBD1. The CDR3 consists of 16 residues. Germline V gene sequence: CDR1 MNHEY, CDR2 SVGEGT. V lost 6 bases, J lost 3 bases, and 13 bases stayed unmatched. CDR3 protein: CASSHLKEGAHYGYTF. The CDR3 DNA follows: TGTGCCAGCAGCCACCTGAAGGAGGGGGCTCACTATGGCTACACCTTC.